Sequencing of this TCR beta chain was carried out in a study of T cells expressing NK-cell markers. Whole-study context: The sequencing cohort of eight donors included seven HCMV-seropositive individuals and one seronegative individual.

CDR3 length equals 15 residues. Germline CDR1 is GTSNPN and CDR2 is SVGIG (reference sequence). TCRdb re-called the 5' RACE reads and catalogs CDR3 proteins one per entry, DNA excluded. The listing contains about 150,000 distinct CDR3 sequences. Sequencing used blood T cells: a sorted CD56 or NKG2C T cell subset, CD4+ or CD8+ T cells, or bulk PBMC T cells (not recorded which). The source of this sequence is a woman aged 50 to 60 in good health. The chain is built from TRBV30 and TRBJ2-1; checking the TCRdb D call of TRBD2 is not possible without DNA. The CDR3 loop reads CAWQKRGHSYNEQFF.